A single TCR beta chain is shown here with its context. The CDR3 spans 14 residues. Germline V gene data show CDR1 as SGHAT and CDR2 as FQDESV (reference sequence). Trimming at V came to 5 bases and at J to 8 bases, leaving 4 bases not matched to a gene. The source of the sample is a study of blood T cell repertoires in COVID-19. Study-level information: Material from acute and convalescent COVID-19 was sourced from the United States, Italy and Spain.

Original methodology: Reference gene primer amplification yielded estimated nucleated cell counts. TCRdb's copy holds only in-frame clones and misses some; the assay was immunoSEQ multiplex PCR. V and J calls and clone size are those listed in that table; D and trimming were worked out from the DNA. The table shows about 390,000 clones, with 70% to 90% occurring only once. It was during active infection that Seattle patients were enrolled and then longitudinally followed. The sample taken for sequencing was peripheral blood. The V call is TRBV11-1, the J call TRBJ1-6; 9 nucleotides line up with TRBD1. This sequence was found in a woman in her sixties with COVID-19, enrolled during active disease. Here the CDR3 DNA reads TGTGCCAGCAGCCAAGGGACAGGGTATTCACCCCTCCACTTT. Translated: CASSQGTGYSPLHF.